The subject of this entry is one TCR beta chain. Its antigen remains undetermined. No base-level quality is on record; no much larger clone is a single base apart. Library construction relied on the immunoSEQ multiplex PCR assay. This is the immuneACCESS table as TCRdb keeps it, with only in-frame sequences that have V and J called. A part of the clones is gone; compared with another copy, unresolved V genes explain less than half, and the rest is unexplained. The sample yields about 160,000 clones; approximately 94% were counted once. The ten top clones hold approximately 8% of the sample. The entry originates in a study of control samples from healthy donors and cancer patients (dated by TCRdb to 2020 to 2021). Reading the germline V gene (reference sequence) gives CDR1 LGHDT and CDR2 YNNKEL. The CDR3 starts with the cysteine, ends with the phenylalanine, and has 15 residues. The entry retains the CDR3 DNA only, 45 bases that are in frame from base 1. V gives up 3 bases and J gives up 5 bases, and the segment between their germline ends measures 13 bases.

The TCR was taken from a middle-aged woman in good health. Here the chain combines TRBV3-1 (or the pseudogene TRBV3-2) and TRBJ2-2, with the D gene uncertain. Sequenced material: blood. The CDR3 loop reads CASSHPPAMTGELFF. The DNA reads as follows: TGTGCCAGCAGCCACCCTCCCGCGATGACCGGGGAGCTGTTTTTT.